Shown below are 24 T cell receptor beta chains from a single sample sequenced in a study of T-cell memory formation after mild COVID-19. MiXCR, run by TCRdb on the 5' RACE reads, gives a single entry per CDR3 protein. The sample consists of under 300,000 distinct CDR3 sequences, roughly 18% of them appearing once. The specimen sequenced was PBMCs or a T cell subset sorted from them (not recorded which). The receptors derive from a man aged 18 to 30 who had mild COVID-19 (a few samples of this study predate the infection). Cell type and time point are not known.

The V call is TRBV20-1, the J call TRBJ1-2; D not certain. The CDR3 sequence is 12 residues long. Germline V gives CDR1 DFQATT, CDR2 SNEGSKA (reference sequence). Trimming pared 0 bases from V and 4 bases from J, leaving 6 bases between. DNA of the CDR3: TGCAGTGCTAGAGAGATTCTCTATGGCTACACCTTC. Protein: CSAREILYGYTF.

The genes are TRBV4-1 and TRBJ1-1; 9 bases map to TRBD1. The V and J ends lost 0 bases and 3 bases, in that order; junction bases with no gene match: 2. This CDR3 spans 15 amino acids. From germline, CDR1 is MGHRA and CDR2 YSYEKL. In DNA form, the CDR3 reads TGCGCCAGCAGCCAAGATGGACAGGGGCACACTGAAGCTTTCTTT. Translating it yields CASSQDGQGHTEAFF.

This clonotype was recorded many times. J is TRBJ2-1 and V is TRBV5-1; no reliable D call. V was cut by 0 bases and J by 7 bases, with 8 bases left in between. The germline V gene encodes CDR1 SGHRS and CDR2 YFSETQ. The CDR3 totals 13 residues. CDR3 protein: CASSLEYGNEQFF. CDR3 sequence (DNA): TGCGCCAGCAGCTTGGAGTACGGTAATGAGCAGTTCTTC. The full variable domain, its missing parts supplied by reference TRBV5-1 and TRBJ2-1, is KAGVTQTPRYLIKTRGQQVTLSCSPISGHRSVSWYQQTPGQGLQFLFEYFSETQRNKGNFPGRFSGRQFSNSRSEMNVSTLELGDSALYLCASSLEYGNEQFFGPGTRLTVL.

CDR3 in amino acids: CSVVETGRTDTQYF. CDR3 nucleotide sequence: TGCAGCGTTGTAGAGACAGGGAGGACAGATACGCAGTATTTT. V usage is TRBV29-1 and J usage is TRBJ2-3; a weak D match, TRBD1 (7 bases). Trimming removed 4 bases from V and 3 bases from J, with 14 bases in between. Germline CDR1 is SQVTM and CDR2 is ANQGSEA. The length of the CDR3 is 14 residues.

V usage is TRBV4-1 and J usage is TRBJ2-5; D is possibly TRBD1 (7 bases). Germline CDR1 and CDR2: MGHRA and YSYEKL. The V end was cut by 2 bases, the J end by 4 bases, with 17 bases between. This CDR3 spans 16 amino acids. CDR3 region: CASSQQGGNEGETQYF. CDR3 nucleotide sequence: TGCGCCAGCAGCCAACAGGGGGGCAATGAAGGAGAGACCCAGTACTTC.

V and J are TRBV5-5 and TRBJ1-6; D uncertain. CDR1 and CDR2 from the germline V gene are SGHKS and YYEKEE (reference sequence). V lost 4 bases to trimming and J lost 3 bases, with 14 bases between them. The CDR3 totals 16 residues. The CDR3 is CASSTSRILYNSPLHF. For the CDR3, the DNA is TGTGCCAGCAGCACGTCACGGATTCTCTATAATTCACCCCTCCACTTT. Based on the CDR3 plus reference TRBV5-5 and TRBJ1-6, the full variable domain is DAGVTQSPTHLIKTRGQQVTLRCSPISGHKSVSWYQQVLGQGPQFIFQYYEKEERGRGNFPDRFSARQFPNYSSELNVNALLLGDSALYLCASSTSRILYNSPLHFGNGTRLTVT.

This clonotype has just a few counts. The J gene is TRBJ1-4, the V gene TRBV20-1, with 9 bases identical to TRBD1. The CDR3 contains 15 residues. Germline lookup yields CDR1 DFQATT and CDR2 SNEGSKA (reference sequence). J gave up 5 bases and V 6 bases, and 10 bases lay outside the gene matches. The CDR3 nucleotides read TGCAGTGCCCCCCAACCGGGACAGGGCAATGAAAAACTGTTTTTT. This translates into CSAPQPGQGNEKLFF.

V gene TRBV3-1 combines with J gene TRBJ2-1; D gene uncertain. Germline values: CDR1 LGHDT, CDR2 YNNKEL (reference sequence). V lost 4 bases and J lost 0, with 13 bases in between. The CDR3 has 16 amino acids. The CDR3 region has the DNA TGTGCCAGCAGCCCCGACTGGCCAAGCTCCTACAATGAGCAGTTCTTC. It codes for CASSPDWPSSYNEQFF.

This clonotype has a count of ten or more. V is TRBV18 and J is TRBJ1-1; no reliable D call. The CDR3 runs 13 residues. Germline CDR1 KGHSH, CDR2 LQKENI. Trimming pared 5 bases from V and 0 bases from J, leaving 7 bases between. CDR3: CASSSTVNTEAFF. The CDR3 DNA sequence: TGTGCCAGCTCAAGTACAGTGAACACTGAAGCTTTCTTT.

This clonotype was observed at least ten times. The CDR3 protein is CASSPGQVYEQYF. DNA for the CDR3: TGTGCCAGCAGCCCGGGGCAGGTCTACGAGCAGTACTTC. This chain links TRBV7-9 with TRBJ2-7; D possibly matches TRBD1 or TRBD2 (5 bases each). V was trimmed by 5 bases and J by 3 bases, leaving 11 bases between them. Germline V CDR1 and CDR2: SEHNR, FQNEAQ (reference sequence). The CDR3 spans 13 residues.

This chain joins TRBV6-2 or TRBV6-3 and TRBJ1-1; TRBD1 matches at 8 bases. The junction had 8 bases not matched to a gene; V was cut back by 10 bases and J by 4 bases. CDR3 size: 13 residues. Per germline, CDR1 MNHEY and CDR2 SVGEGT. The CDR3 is CATSRGPVTEAFF. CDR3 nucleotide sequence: TGTGCCACGTCCAGGGGGCCGGTCACTGAAGCTTTCTTT.

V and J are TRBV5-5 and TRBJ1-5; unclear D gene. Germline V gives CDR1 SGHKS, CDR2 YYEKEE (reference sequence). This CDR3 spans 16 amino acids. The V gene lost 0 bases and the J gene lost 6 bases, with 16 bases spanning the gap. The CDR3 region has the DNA TGTGCCAGCAGCTTGGTGAGTGTAAGGTTCCCTCAGCCCCAGCATTTT. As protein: CASSLVSVRFPQPQHF.

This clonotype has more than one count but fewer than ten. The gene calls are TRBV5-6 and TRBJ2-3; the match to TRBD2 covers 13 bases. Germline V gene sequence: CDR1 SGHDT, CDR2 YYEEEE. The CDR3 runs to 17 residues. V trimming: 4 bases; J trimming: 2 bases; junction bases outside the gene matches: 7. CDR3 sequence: CASSGSLAGGFTDTQYF. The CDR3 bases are TGTGCCAGCAGCGGTTCACTAGCGGGGGGGTTCACAGATACGCAGTATTTT.

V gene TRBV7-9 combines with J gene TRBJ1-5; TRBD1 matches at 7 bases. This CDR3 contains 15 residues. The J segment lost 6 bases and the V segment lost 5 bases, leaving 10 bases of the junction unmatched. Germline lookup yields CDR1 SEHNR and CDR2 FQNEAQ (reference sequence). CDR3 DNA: TGTGCCAGCAGCCCCGGACAGGCTGGTAGTCAGCCCCAGCATTTT. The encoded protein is CASSPGQAGSQPQHF.

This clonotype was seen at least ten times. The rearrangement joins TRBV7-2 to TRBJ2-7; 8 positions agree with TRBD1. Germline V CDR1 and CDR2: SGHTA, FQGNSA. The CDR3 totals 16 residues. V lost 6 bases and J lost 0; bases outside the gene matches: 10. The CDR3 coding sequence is TGTGCCAGCAGAAAAACAGGGGGTGGGAGCTCCTACGAGCAGTACTTC. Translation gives CASRKTGGGSSYEQYF. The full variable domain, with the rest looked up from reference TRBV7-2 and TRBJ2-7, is GAGVSQSPSNKVTEKGKDVELRCDPISGHTALYWYRQSLGQGLEFLIYFQGNSAPDKSGLPSDRFSAERTGGSVSTLTIQRTQQEDSAVYLCASRKTGGGSSYEQYFGPGTRLTVT.

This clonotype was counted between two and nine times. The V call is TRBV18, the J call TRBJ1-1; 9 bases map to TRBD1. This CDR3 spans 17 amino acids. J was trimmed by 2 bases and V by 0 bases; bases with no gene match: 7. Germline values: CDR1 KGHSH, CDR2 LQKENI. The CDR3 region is CASSPPHRGLFNTEAFF. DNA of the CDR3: TGTGCCAGCTCACCACCCCACAGGGGGCTGTTTAACACTGAAGCTTTCTTT.

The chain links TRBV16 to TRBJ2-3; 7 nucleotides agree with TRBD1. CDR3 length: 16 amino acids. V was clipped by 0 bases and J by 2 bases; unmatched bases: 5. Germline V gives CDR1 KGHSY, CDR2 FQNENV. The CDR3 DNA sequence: TGTGCCAGCAGCCAATCCATAGGGGGCGTCACAGATACGCAGTATTTT. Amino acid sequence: CASSQSIGGVTDTQYF.

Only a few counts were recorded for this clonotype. The CDR3 here is CASSSWTFPTDTQYF. In nucleotides, the CDR3 is TGTGCCAGCAGCTCCTGGACTTTCCCCACAGATACGCAGTATTTT. J is TRBJ2-3 and V is TRBV7-9; possibly TRBD2 for D (5 bases). In germline, CDR1 is SEHNR, CDR2 FQNEAQ (reference sequence). This CDR3 is built from 15 residues. V gave up 4 bases and J gave up 2 bases, with 13 bases separating them.

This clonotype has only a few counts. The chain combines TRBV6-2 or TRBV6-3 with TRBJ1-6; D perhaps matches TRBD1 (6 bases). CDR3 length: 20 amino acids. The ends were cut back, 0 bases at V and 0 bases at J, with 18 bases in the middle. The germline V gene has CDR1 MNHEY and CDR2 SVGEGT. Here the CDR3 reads CASSYSGQGVRSSYNSPLHF. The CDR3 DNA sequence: TGTGCCAGCAGTTACTCGGGACAAGGGGTACGGAGCTCCTATAATTCACCCCTCCACTTT.

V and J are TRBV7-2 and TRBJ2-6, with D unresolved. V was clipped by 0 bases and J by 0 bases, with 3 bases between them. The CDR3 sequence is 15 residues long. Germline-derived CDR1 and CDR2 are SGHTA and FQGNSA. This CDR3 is CASSLALSGANVLTF. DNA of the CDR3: TGTGCCAGCAGCTTAGCCCTCTCTGGGGCCAACGTCCTGACTTTC.

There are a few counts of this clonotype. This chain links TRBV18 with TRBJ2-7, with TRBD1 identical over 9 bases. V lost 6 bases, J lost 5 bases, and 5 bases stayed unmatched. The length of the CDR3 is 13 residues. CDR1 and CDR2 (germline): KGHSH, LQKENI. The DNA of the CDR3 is TGTGCCAGCTCCCCCGGGACAGGGAACGAGCAGTACGTC. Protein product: CASSPGTGNEQYV.

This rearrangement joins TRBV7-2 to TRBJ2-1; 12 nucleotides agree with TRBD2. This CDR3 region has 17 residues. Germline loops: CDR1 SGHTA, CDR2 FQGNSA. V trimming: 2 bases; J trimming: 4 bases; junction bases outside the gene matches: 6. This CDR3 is CASSLRVGLAGYNEQFF. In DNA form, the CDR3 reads TGTGCCAGCAGCTTAAGGGTCGGACTAGCGGGGTACAATGAGCAGTTCTTC.

CDR3 sequence: CASSLPGQGSYEQYF. Here the CDR3 DNA reads TGTGCCAGCAGCTTGCCGGGGCAGGGTTCCTACGAGCAGTACTTC. The V call is TRBV5-5, the J call TRBJ2-7; either TRBD1 or TRBD2 may fit D (5 bases each). CDR3 length equals 15 residues. Germline lookup yields CDR1 SGHKS and CDR2 YYEKEE (reference sequence). Trimming stripped 1 base from V and 1 base from J, with 12 bases between.

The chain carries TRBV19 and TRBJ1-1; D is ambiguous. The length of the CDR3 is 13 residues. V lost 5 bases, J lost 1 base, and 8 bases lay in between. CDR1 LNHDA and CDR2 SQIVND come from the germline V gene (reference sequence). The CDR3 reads CASSHASNTEAFF. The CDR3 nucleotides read TGTGCCAGTAGTCACGCCTCGAACACTGAAGCTTTCTTT.